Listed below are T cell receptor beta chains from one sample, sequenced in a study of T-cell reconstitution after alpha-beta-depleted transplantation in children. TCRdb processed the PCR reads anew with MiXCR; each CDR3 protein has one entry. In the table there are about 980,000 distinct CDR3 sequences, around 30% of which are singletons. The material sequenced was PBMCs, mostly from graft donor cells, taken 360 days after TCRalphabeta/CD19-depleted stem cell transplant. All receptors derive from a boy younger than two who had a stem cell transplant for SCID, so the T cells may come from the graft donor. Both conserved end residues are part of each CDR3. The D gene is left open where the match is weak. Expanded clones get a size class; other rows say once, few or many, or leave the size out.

CDR3 protein: CASSLLPGQGINEQFF
CDR3 DNA: TGCGCCAGCAGCTTGCTCCCGGGACAGGGGATAAATGAGCAGTTCTTC
J gene: TRBJ2-1
clone size: few
V gene: TRBV5-1
D gene: TRBD1

CDR3 protein: CSVGTGNSPLHF
CDR3 DNA: TGCAGCGTAGGGACAGGGAATTCACCCCTCCACTTT
J gene: TRBJ1-6
clone size: few
V gene: TRBV29-1
D gene: TRBD1

CDR3 protein: CASSPGRAEAFF
CDR3 DNA: TGTGCCAGCAGCCCAGGACGGGCTGAAGCTTTCTTT
J gene: TRBJ1-1
clone size: NA
V gene: TRBV4-2
D gene: NA

CDR3 protein: CASSYESYNEQFF
CDR3 DNA: TGTGCCAGCAGTTATGAATCCTACAATGAGCAGTTCTTC
J gene: TRBJ2-1
clone size: NA
V gene: TRBV7-9
D gene: NA

CDR3 protein: CASSPQGQGNYGYTF
CDR3 DNA: TGTGCCAGCAGTCCCCAGGGACAGGGTAACTATGGCTACACCTTC
J gene: TRBJ1-2
clone size: few
V gene: TRBV6-5
D gene: TRBD1

CDR3 protein: CASSYWGGALNEQFF
CDR3 DNA: TGTGCCAGCAGTTACTGGGGCGGGGCCCTTAATGAGCAGTTCTTC
J gene: TRBJ2-1
clone size: NA
V gene: TRBV6-2/TRBV6-3
D gene: NA

CDR3 protein: CASSLWGSPLEEDTQYF
CDR3 DNA: TGCGCCAGCAGCTTGTGGGGATCGCCCCTAGAAGAAGATACGCAGTATTTT
J gene: TRBJ2-3
clone size: few
V gene: TRBV5-1
D gene: NA

CDR3 protein: CSVEVVNQETQYF
CDR3 DNA: TGCAGCGTTGAGGTCGTAAACCAAGAGACCCAGTACTTC
J gene: TRBJ2-5
clone size: NA
V gene: TRBV29-1
D gene: NA

CDR3 protein: CASSYTAETQYF
CDR3 DNA: TGTGCCAGCAGTTATACGGCGGAGACCCAGTACTTC
J gene: TRBJ2-5
clone size: NA
V gene: TRBV12-3/TRBV12-4
D gene: NA

CDR3 protein: CASSVFSWDEQFF
CDR3 DNA: TGTGCCAGTAGTGTTTTTTCCTGGGATGAGCAGTTCTTC
J gene: TRBJ2-1
clone size: NA
V gene: TRBV19
D gene: NA

CDR3 protein: CASRPRGLADKQETQYF
CDR3 DNA: TGTGCCAGCAGACCTCGGGGACTAGCGGATAAACAAGAGACCCAGTACTTC
J gene: TRBJ2-5
clone size: NA
V gene: TRBV12-3/TRBV12-4
D gene: TRBD2

CDR3 protein: CASSPRQGVDTQYF
CDR3 DNA: TGCGCCAGCAGTCCACGACAGGGGGTAGATACGCAGTATTTT
J gene: TRBJ2-3
clone size: few
V gene: TRBV5-1
D gene: TRBD1

CDR3 protein: CAQGDQLEQFF
CDR3 DNA: TGTGCCCAGGGGGACCAACTTGAGCAGTTCTTC
J gene: TRBJ2-1
clone size: NA
V gene: TRBV7-9
D gene: TRBD1

CDR3 protein: CASSYGPGGPGQFF
CDR3 DNA: TGTGCCAGCAGTTACGGACCGGGGGGCCCAGGGCAGTTCTTC
J gene: TRBJ2-1
clone size: NA
V gene: TRBV6-5
D gene: NA

CDR3 protein: CASSTGQGENTGELFF
CDR3 DNA: TGTGCCAGCAGCACTGGACAGGGGGAGAACACCGGGGAGCTGTTTTTT
J gene: TRBJ2-2
clone size: NA
V gene: TRBV7-9
D gene: TRBD1

CDR3 protein: CSARGRTARGDEQFF
CDR3 DNA: TGCAGTGCTAGGGGCCGGACTGCCCGGGGCGATGAGCAGTTCTTC
J gene: TRBJ2-1
clone size: NA
V gene: TRBV20-1
D gene: NA

CDR3 protein: CSASIAGGTDTQYF
CDR3 DNA: TGCAGTGCTTCCATAGCGGGGGGCACAGATACGCAGTATTTT
J gene: TRBJ2-3
clone size: NA
V gene: TRBV20-1
D gene: TRBD2

CDR3 protein: CASSFGLNGPNGGQYF
CDR3 DNA: TGTGCCAGCAGTTTCGGCCTAAACGGCCCCAACGGGGGCCAGTACTTC
J gene: TRBJ2-5
clone size: few
V gene: TRBV12-3/TRBV12-4
D gene: NA